In this sample, the clone carrying this TCR beta chain turned up once. With 1 base removed from V and 1 base from J, the gap between germline ends came to 10 bases. The CDR3 runs to 15 residues. Germline lookup yields CDR1 SGHTA and CDR2 FQGNSA. The record originates from a study of blood T cell repertoires in COVID-19. Overall study context: COVID-19 samples from acute and convalescent phases originated in the United States, Italy and Spain. From T cells, B-cell-depleted T cells, or PBMCs came the material, which was cDNA or gDNA.

Original processing methods: Estimation of nucleated cell counts relied on the amplification of reference gene primers. TCRdb's copy holds only in-frame clones and misses some; the assay was immunoSEQ multiplex PCR. That table is the source of V, J and clone size, and D and trimming were worked out from the DNA. The table lists approximately 270,000 clones, 88% of them singletons. The J gene is TRBJ1-1, the V gene TRBV7-2, with a weak D call TRBD1 (5 bases). Input material: peripheral blood. This clonotype was obtained from an older man with acute or convalescent COVID-19. CDR3: CASSLDAGQNTEAFF. In DNA form, the CDR3 reads TGTGCCAGCAGCTTAGACGCGGGGCAGAACACTGAAGCTTTCTTT.